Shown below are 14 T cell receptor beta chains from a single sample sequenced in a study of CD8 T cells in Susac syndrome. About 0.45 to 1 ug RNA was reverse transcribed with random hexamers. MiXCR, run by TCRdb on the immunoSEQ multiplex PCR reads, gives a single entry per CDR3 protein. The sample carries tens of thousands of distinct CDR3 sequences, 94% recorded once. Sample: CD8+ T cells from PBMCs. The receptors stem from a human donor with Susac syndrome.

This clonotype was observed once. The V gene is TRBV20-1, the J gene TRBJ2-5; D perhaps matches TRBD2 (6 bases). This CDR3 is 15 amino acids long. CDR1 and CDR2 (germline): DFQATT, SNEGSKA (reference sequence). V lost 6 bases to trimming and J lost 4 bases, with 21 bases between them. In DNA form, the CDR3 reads TGCAGTGCCCCTCTTTCGGGGACTGTTGTAGAGACCCAGTACTTC. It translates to CSAPLSGTVVETQYF.

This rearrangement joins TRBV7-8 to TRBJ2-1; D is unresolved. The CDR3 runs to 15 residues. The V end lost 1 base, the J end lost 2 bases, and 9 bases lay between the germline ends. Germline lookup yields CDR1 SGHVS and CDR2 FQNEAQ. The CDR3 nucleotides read TGTGCCAGCAGCTTAGACCCGCCCCCCTACAATGAGCAGTTCTTC. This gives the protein CASSLDPPPYNEQFF.

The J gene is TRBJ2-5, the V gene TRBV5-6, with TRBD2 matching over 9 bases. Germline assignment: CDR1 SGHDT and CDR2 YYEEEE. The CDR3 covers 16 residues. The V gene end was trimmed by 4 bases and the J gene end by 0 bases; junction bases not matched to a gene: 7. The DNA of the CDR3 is TGTGCCAGCAGCGGGGTGATAGCGGGAGACCAAGAGACCCAGTACTTC. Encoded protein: CASSGVIAGDQETQYF.

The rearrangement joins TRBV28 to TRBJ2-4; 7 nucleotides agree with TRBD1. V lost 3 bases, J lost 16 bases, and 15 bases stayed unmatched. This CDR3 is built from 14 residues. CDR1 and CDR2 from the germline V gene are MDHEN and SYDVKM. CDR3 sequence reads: CASSLIKPSGTVYF. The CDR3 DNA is TGTGCCAGCAGTTTGATTAAACCCTCCGGGACAGTTTACTTC.

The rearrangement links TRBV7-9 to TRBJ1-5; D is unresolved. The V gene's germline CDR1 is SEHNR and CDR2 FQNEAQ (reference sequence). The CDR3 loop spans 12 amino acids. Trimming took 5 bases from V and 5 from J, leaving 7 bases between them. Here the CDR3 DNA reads TGTGCCAGCAGCCAGATAGATCAGCCCCAGCATTTT. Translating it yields CASSQIDQPQHF.

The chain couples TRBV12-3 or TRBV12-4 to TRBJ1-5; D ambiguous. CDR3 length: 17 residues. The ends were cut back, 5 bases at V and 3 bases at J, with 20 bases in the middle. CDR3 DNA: TGTGCCAGCAGTCCCCCCCGAGATAGAAAGACCAATCAGCCCCAGCATTTT. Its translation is CASSPPRDRKTNQPQHF.

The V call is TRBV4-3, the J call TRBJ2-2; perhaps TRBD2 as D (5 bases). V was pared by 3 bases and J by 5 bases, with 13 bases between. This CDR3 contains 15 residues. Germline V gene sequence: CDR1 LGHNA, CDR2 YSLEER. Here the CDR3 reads CASSQAGLRTGELFF. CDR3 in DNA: TGCGCCAGCAGCCAGGCTGGACTGAGAACCGGGGAGCTGTTTTTT.

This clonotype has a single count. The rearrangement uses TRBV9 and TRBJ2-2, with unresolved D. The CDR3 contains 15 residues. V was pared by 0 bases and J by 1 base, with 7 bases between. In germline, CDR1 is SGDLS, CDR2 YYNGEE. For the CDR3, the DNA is TGTGCCAGCAGCGTAGGTTCCGGGAACACCGGGGAGCTGTTTTTT. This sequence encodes CASSVGSGNTGELFF. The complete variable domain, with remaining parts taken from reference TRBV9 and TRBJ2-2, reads DSGVTQTPKHLITATGQRVTLRCSPRSGDLSVYWYQQSLDQGLQFLIQYYNGEERAKGNILERFSAQQFPDLHSELNLSSLELGDSALYFCASSVGSGNTGELFFGEGSRLTVL.

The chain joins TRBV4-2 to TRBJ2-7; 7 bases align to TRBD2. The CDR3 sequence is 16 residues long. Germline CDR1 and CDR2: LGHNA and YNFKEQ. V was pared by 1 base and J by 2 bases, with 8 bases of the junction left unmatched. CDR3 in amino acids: CASSQAVGGTTYEQYF. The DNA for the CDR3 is TGTGCCAGCAGCCAAGCGGTGGGCGGGACTACCTACGAGCAGTACTTC.

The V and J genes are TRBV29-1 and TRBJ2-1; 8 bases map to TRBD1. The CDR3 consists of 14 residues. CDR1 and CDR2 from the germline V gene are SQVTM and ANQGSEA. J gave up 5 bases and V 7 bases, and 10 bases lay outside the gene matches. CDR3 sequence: CSAHLGQGDNEQFF. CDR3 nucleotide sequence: TGCAGCGCTCACCTCGGACAGGGAGACAATGAGCAGTTCTTC.

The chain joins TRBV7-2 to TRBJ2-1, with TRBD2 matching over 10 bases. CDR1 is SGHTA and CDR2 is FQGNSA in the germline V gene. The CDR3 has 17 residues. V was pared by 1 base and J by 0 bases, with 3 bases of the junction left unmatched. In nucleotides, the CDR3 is TGTGCCAGCAGCTTAGAGGCTAGCGGGAGCTCCTACAATGAGCAGTTCTTC. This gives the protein CASSLEASGSSYNEQFF.

DNA for the CDR3: TGCAGTGCCACAGGACTACAAGACACCGGGGAGCTGTTTTTT. Its protein is CSATGLQDTGELFF. The chain employs TRBV20-1 and TRBJ2-2; possible D gene TRBD2, 6 bases. V lost 6 bases and J lost 3, with 14 bases in between. The CDR3 loop spans 14 amino acids. The germline V gene encodes CDR1 DFQATT and CDR2 SNEGSKA (reference sequence).

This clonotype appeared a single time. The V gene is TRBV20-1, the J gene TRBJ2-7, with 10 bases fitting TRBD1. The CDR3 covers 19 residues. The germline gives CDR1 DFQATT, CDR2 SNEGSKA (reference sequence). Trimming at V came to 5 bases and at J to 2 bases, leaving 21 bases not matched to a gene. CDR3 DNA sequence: TGCAGTGCTCCCGCTTCGATCGTCGCCGGGACAGGGGAGCCCTACGAGCAGTACTTC. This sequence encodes CSAPASIVAGTGEPYEQYF.

The CDR3 DNA reads TGTGCCACCAGCAGAGATTACGAGCGGGAGTATATTCAGGAGACCCAGTACTTC. It translates to CATSRDYEREYIQETQYF. The chain is built from TRBV15 and TRBJ2-5; 8 nucleotides line up with TRBD2. Germline trimming cut 0 bases from V and 5 bases from J; bases unmatched to any gene: 14. The length of the CDR3 is 18 residues. CDR1 and CDR2 from the germline V gene are LNHNV and YYDKDF (reference sequence).